The sequence of this T cell receptor beta chain was determined in a study of T cell changes during pregnancy in multiple sclerosis. The CDR3 extends over 13 amino acids. The V gene's germline CDR1 is MNHEY and CDR2 SVGAGI. V was trimmed by 2 bases and J by 6 bases, leaving 10 bases between them. Sequencing used immunoSEQ multiplex PCR; TCRdb keeps in-frame clones, though not all of them. The table lists 80,000 to 100,000 clones, almost 95% of them singletons, with about 2.4% in the top ten. This receptor was obtained from a female donor with multiple sclerosis, enrolled in a pregnancy study. The chain carries TRBV6-5 and TRBJ1-1; D gene ambiguous. This sample comprised peripheral blood, obtained in the first trimester of pregnancy. DNA of the CDR3: TGTGCCAGCAGTTACGTGGGGAGGGCTGAAGCTTTCTTT. This codes for CASSYVGRAEAFF.